This T cell receptor (beta chain) originates from a study of T cell responses to AZD1222 COVID-19 vaccine. The study's findings and limits: The span of vaccine-associated CD4 TCRs extended across spike, with dominance at 160-218 and 743-854.

The trim removed 6 bases at V and 8 bases at J, leaving 11 bases unmatched. The CDR3 is made up of 15 amino acids. Per the germline V gene, CDR1 is SGHTA and CDR2 is FQGNSA. Assay used: immunoSEQ multiplex PCR; TCRdb lists only in-frame clones, some missing. The data contain 80,000 to 95,000 clones, about nine tenths of them singletons. Concerning this clone: The antigen is not known.

The material sequenced was peripheral blood, taken 28 days after the second AZD1222 dose. The rearrangement joins TRBV7-2 to TRBJ1-5, with TRBD1 matching over 9 bases. This TCR was sampled from an adult who received the AZD1222 COVID-19 vaccine. The CDR3 DNA reads as TGTGCCAGCAGTCCCGGGACAGGGTTTCTGAAGCCCCAGCATTTT. As protein: CASSPGTGFLKPQHF.